What follows describes a single T cell receptor (beta chain). Its antigen is as yet unknown. The data were obtained in a study of T cell repertoires in cytomegalovirus infection. There are 12 residues in the CDR3. The ends were cut back, 4 bases at V and 3 bases at J, with 5 bases in the middle. Germline values: CDR1 KGHDR, CDR2 SFDVKD. TCRdb re-derived calls from the reads in MiXCR, one entry per CDR3 protein. The sample has some 220,000 distinct CDR3 sequences, 35% to 40% seen once. The material sequenced was CD8+ T cells from cultured PBMCs, taken from culture after CMV antigen stimulation. This TCR was recovered from a human donor in good health (CMV status not recorded). Some clones in this sample may be carry-over from other donors' samples. This sequence joins TRBV24-1 and TRBJ1-2; no firm D call. The CDR3 here is CATSDQDYGYTF. In nucleotides, the CDR3 is TGTGCCACCAGTGACCAGGACTATGGCTACACCTTC.